The present TCR beta chain was sequenced within a study of CD8+CD57+ T cells in acquired aplastic anemia. The use of genomic DNA as template underpinned the TCR beta VDJ and CDR3 profiling. From the reads, TCRdb called clonotypes with MiXCR, one entry per CDR3 protein. The data contain 310,000 or so distinct CDR3 sequences, approximately 60% of them singletons. This clonotype was detected many times. Germline CDR1 LNHDA, CDR2 SQIVND (reference sequence). The CDR3 has 14 residues. Losses at the gene ends were 8 bases for V and 2 bases for J; bases not matched to a gene: 5. In patients chosen for sequencing, flow cytometry had shown CD8+CD57+ cell expansion.

The source is a human donor with aplastic anemia. The sequencing sample was made of sorted CD4+, CD8+, or CD8+CD57+ T cells (not recorded which) from PBMCs. The rearrangement links TRBV19 to TRBJ1-3; TRBD1 matches 8 bases. CDR3 in DNA: TGTGCCAGTGCAGGGACAGGAGCTGGAAACACCATATATTTT. It specifies CASAGTGAGNTIYF.